These 27 T cell receptor beta chains originate from one sample sequenced in a study of identical twins (dated by TCRdb to about 2016). Library prep was done by 5' RACE. Reads for this sample came from an Illumina HiSeq 2000. TCRdb reworked the public reads: Q25 trimming with fastp, MiXCR clone assembly, productive beta chains retained. Rows with one shared CDR3 protein collapse into an entry with the most common genes and DNA. Across this sample there are around 220,000 distinct CDR3 sequences, with over 11% seen only once. The ten largest clones add up to around 9% of the sample. Material for sequencing was memory (CD45RO+) T cells sorted from blood. What this sample's cell subset or site label stands for: CD45RO+ enriched T cells. These receptors were collected from a young woman in good health.

The chain is built from TRBV27 and TRBJ1-1, with D maybe TRBD1 (5 bases). V lost 6 bases and J 8 bases, leaving 16 bases between the germline ends. CDR3 length: 13 residues. In germline, CDR1 is MNHEY, CDR2 SMNVEV (reference sequence). The CDR3 DNA reads TGTGCCAGCAGGCCCCGTGGGGGAGGGGAAGCTTTCTTT. Protein: CASRPRGGGEAFF.

This clonotype appeared many times. The V gene is TRBV10-3, the J gene TRBJ2-2; 9 bases agree with TRBD1. Germline loops: CDR1 ENHRY, CDR2 SYGVKD. The CDR3 is 14 residues long. The junction had 2 bases not matched to a gene; V was cut back by 4 bases and J by 5 bases. CDR3 DNA: TGTGCCATCAGTGGGGACAGGGAGACCGGGGAGCTGTTTTTT. This sequence encodes CAISGDRETGELFF.

V gene TRBV6-1 combines with J gene TRBJ2-1, with TRBD1 identical over 9 bases. V lost 7 bases, J lost 9 bases, and 10 bases stayed unmatched. Germline V gene sequence: CDR1 MNHNS, CDR2 SASEGT. The CDR3 is made up of 14 amino acids. The chain's CDR3 is CASKDGTGRSEQFF. In nucleotides, the CDR3 is TGTGCCAGCAAAGACGGGACAGGGAGGAGTGAGCAGTTCTTC.

This clonotype was observed a few times. This chain links TRBV6-2 or TRBV6-3 with TRBJ2-1, with a tentative D call TRBD1 (6 bases). The germline V and J ends were trimmed by 5 bases and 3 bases, with 17 bases remaining between them. CDR1 and CDR2 (germline): MNHEY, SVGEGT. This CDR3 has 16 residues. The CDR3 loop is CASSLGTSNHYNEQFF. The CDR3 nucleotides are TGTGCCAGCAGTCTCGGGACATCTAATCACTACAATGAGCAGTTCTTC.

This clonotype has a handful of counts. The V gene is TRBV4-3, the J gene TRBJ2-1, with a weak D call TRBD2 (5 bases). There are 14 residues in the CDR3. V was cut by 7 bases and J by 0 bases, with 10 bases left in between. The germline gives CDR1 LGHNA, CDR2 YSLEER. CDR3 loop: CASTLGLSYNEQFF. Here the CDR3 DNA reads TGCGCCAGCACCCTAGGACTCTCCTACAATGAGCAGTTCTTC.

This clonotype was detected only a few times. The chain has TRBV5-1 and TRBJ2-7; TRBD2 aligns across 15 bases. Germline CDR1 SGHRS, CDR2 YFSETQ. The V and J ends lost 0 bases and 1 base, in that order; junction bases with no gene match: 2. CDR3 length: 17 amino acids. CDR3 in amino acids: CASSLVGTSGRSYEQYF. The DNA for the CDR3 is TGCGCCAGCAGCTTGGTAGGGACTAGCGGGAGGTCCTACGAGCAGTACTTC.

This clonotype was observed a few times. V gene TRBV18 combines with J gene TRBJ2-5, with D hard to call. CDR1 and CDR2 from the germline V gene are KGHSH and LQKENI. V was clipped by 2 bases and J by 13 bases, with 14 bases between them. The CDR3 is made up of 12 amino acids. This CDR3 is CASSPGVNPTYF. CDR3 bases: TGTGCCAGCTCACCAGGGGTCAACCCCACGTACTTC.

Ten or more counts support this clonotype. The rearrangement uses TRBV6-1 and TRBJ1-2, with D hard to call. This CDR3 has 10 residues. Germline V gene sequence: CDR1 MNHNS, CDR2 SASEGT. V was clipped by 1 base and J by 8 bases, with 2 bases between them. CDR3 amino acids: CASSEDGYTF. The DNA for the CDR3 is TGTGCCAGCAGTGAAGACGGCTACACCTTC.

The chain couples TRBV2 to TRBJ1-5; D not certain. The CDR3 sequence is 13 residues long. The V gene lost 3 bases and the J gene lost 7 bases, with 10 bases spanning the gap. Germline CDR1 SNHLY, CDR2 FYNNEI. The CDR3 spells CASSEEGNQPQHF. CDR3 nucleotide sequence: TGTGCCAGCAGTGAGGAGGGTAACCAGCCCCAGCATTTT.

The gene calls are TRBV18 and TRBJ1-5; D is uncertain. There are 16 residues in the CDR3. CDR1 is KGHSH and CDR2 is LQKENI in the germline V gene. Trimming took off 2 bases at V and 2 bases at J, with 13 bases between the two ends. The CDR3 sequence: CASSPVGRVGNQPQHF. The CDR3 bases are TGTGCCAGCTCACCAGTCGGAAGGGTGGGCAATCAGCCCCAGCATTTT. The whole variable domain, filled in from reference TRBV18 and TRBJ1-5, reads NAGVMQNPRHLVRRRGQEARLRCSPMKGHSHVYWYRQLPEEGLKFMVYLQKENIIDESGMPKERFSAEFPKEGPSILRIQQVVRGDSAAYFCASSPVGRVGNQPQHFGDGTRLSIL.

This clonotype was observed a few times. The J gene is TRBJ2-2, the V gene TRBV12-3 or TRBV12-4; no reliable D call. The CDR3 consists of 15 residues. V was shortened by 7 bases and J by 0 bases, with 12 bases between the two germline ends. CDR3: CASNVWTTNTGELFF. CDR3 bases: TGTGCCAGCAATGTGTGGACCACGAACACCGGGGAGCTGTTTTTT.

At least ten counts were recorded for this clonotype. The chain has TRBV5-1 and TRBJ2-7; tentative D call: TRBD1 (6 bases). Germline V gene lookup returns CDR1 SGHRS and CDR2 YFSETQ. CDR3 length: 13 residues. Between the trimmed V and J ends, which lost 4 bases and 2 bases, there was a span of 10 bases. The CDR3 DNA sequence: TGCGCCAGCAGCAGGAAGGGGGCCTACGAGCAGTACTTC. This encodes CASSRKGAYEQYF.

This clonotype appeared many times. The chain recombines TRBV18 with TRBJ2-1; D possibly corresponds to TRBD2 (6 bases). CDR3 length: 14 residues. The V and J ends lost 4 bases and 5 bases respectively, with 12 bases between them. Germline V lookup: CDR1 KGHSH, CDR2 LQKENI. CDR3 sequence: CASSRRAVDNEQFF. CDR3 bases: TGTGCCAGCTCACGGAGGGCCGTGGACAATGAGCAGTTCTTC.

This clonotype was detected a few times. DNA for the CDR3: TGCAGTGCCGGTAGCGGAGGCTACCAAGAGACCCAGTACTTC. Translated: CSAGSGGYQETQYF. This sequence joins TRBV20-1 and TRBJ2-5; a weak D match, TRBD2 (6 bases). There are 14 residues in the CDR3. The V and J ends lost 6 bases and 0 bases respectively, with 14 bases between them. Germline assignment: CDR1 DFQATT and CDR2 SNEGSKA (reference sequence).

This chain uses TRBV12-3 or TRBV12-4 with TRBJ2-5; unclear D gene. There are 14 residues in the CDR3. Between the trimmed V and J ends, which lost 5 bases and 5 bases, there was a span of 15 bases. In DNA, the CDR3 is TGTGCCAGCAGTGAAGGGCCGGCCAGGGAGACCCAGTACTTC. It translates to CASSEGPARETQYF.

This clonotype has more than one count but fewer than ten. The chain is built from TRBV12-3 or TRBV12-4 and TRBJ1-2; D perhaps matches TRBD1 (5 bases). Deletions cut 3 bases from V and 8 bases from J, with 10 bases between. This CDR3 is built from 12 residues. CDR3 DNA sequence: TGTGCCAGCAGTTTCGCCAGGGTGGGCTACACCTTC. Translation: CASSFARVGYTF.

This clonotype was counted between two and nine times. This sequence joins TRBV7-9 and TRBJ2-7, with D possibly matching TRBD2 (8 bases). Germline V CDR1 and CDR2: SEHNR, FQNEAQ (reference sequence). V dropped 3 bases and J dropped 3 bases, with 15 bases sitting between them. The CDR3 is 15 residues long. CDR3 protein: CASSFREGAFYEQYF. For the CDR3, the DNA is TGTGCCAGCAGCTTCCGGGAGGGGGCTTTCTACGAGCAGTACTTC.

The V call is TRBV6-1, the J call TRBJ1-2; no firm D call. V lost 1 base and J lost 4, with 13 bases in between. This CDR3 spans 15 amino acids. Germline lookup yields CDR1 MNHNS and CDR2 SASEGT. This CDR3 is CASSEGGFGGYGYTF. The CDR3 DNA sequence: TGTGCCAGCAGTGAAGGGGGTTTTGGCGGCTATGGCTACACCTTC.

This clonotype was detected a few times. The chain's CDR3 is CASSQRHGSYEQYF. CDR3 DNA: TGCGCCAGCAGCCAACGACATGGGTCCTACGAGCAGTACTTC. The V gene is TRBV4-3, the J gene TRBJ2-7; D is undetermined. Germline V CDR1 and CDR2: LGHNA, YSLEER. This CDR3 spans 14 amino acids. Trimming cost V 2 bases and J 1 base, with 9 bases left between them.

This clonotype was picked up a small number of times. This chain links TRBV15 with TRBJ2-7, with D possibly being TRBD2 (7 bases). This CDR3 comprises 14 residues. Germline V gives CDR1 LNHNV, CDR2 YYDKDF (reference sequence). With 5 bases removed from V and 6 bases from J, the gap between germline ends came to 17 bases. The CDR3 bases are TGTGCCACCAGCGACAGGTCCTGGGGGGGCGAGCAGTACTTC. Translation: CATSDRSWGGEQYF.

The genes are TRBV15 and TRBJ2-5; no firm D call. Germline CDR1 reads LNHNV; CDR2 reads YYDKDF (reference sequence). Trimming removed 11 bases from V and 5 bases from J, with 12 bases in between. CDR3 length equals 11 residues. Here the CDR3 reads CAASAGETQYF. The CDR3 coding sequence is TGTGCCGCCTCCGCTGGGGAGACCCAGTACTTC.

The rearrangement joins TRBV15 to TRBJ2-3, with D unclear. This CDR3 has 14 amino acids. Between the trimmed V and J ends, which lost 6 bases and 0 bases, there was a span of 10 bases. CDR1 LNHNV and CDR2 YYDKDF come from the germline V gene (reference sequence). The CDR3 region is CATSEALSTDTQYF. In DNA form, the CDR3 reads TGTGCCACCAGTGAGGCACTTAGCACAGATACGCAGTATTTT.

This clonotype was picked up many times. The chain has TRBV29-1 and TRBJ1-2; possible D gene TRBD1, 6 bases. Trimming removed 6 bases at V and 4 bases at J, with 15 bases between. From germline, CDR1 is SQVTM and CDR2 ANQGSEA. The CDR3 is 13 residues long. The CDR3 loop is CSVRTDVIYGYTF. DNA of the CDR3: TGCAGCGTACGGACAGATGTCATCTATGGCTACACCTTC.

The chain joins TRBV11-1 to TRBJ2-1; 8 bases line up with TRBD1. Germline V gene data show CDR1 as SGHAT and CDR2 as FQDESV (reference sequence). Losses at the gene ends were 5 bases for V and 3 bases for J; bases not matched to a gene: 18. The CDR3 is made up of 19 amino acids. Written as DNA, the CDR3 is TGTGCCAGCAGCCCAACGCCCAGAGCCGGGACAGGCCTCTACAATGAGCAGTTCTTC. Residues: CASSPTPRAGTGLYNEQFF.

This clonotype came up a few times. This rearrangement joins TRBV20-1 to TRBJ2-1; D may be TRBD1 or TRBD2 (6 bases each). Germline lookup yields CDR1 DFQATT and CDR2 SNEGSKA (reference sequence). CDR3 length equals 13 residues. V lost 8 bases and J lost 4, with 15 bases in between. CDR3 bases: TGCAGTCCCGTAGGGGGGCGGTACAATGAGCAGTTCTTC. Protein product: CSPVGGRYNEQFF.

V and J are TRBV7-9 and TRBJ2-7; weak D call: TRBD2 (6 bases). V was cut by 5 bases and J by 9 bases, with 14 bases left in between. This CDR3 contains 12 residues. The germline gives CDR1 SEHNR, CDR2 FQNEAQ (reference sequence). DNA for the CDR3: TGTGCCAGCAGCCCTTCGGGGACTGGGCAGTACTTC. Amino acids: CASSPSGTGQYF.

This clonotype has a handful of counts. V and J are TRBV6-5 and TRBJ2-7; D uncertain. The CDR3 has 11 amino acids. V gave up 6 bases and J gave up 9 bases, with 12 bases separating them. Germline V gene data show CDR1 as MNHEY and CDR2 as SVGAGI. The CDR3 nucleotides read TGTGCCAGCAGCACAAGGTCCGGGCAGTACTTC. It translates to CASSTRSGQYF.